This T cell receptor (beta chain) was recorded in a study of blood T cells in healthy people across ages. Notes on the study in general: There was no known CMV status for donors, so expanded clonotype changes were possibly confounded.

The second PCR ran 7 to 11 cycles with a sample-barcoded 5' primer and J-beta primers. TCRdb processed the 5' RACE reads anew with MiXCR; each CDR3 protein has one entry. The data show roughly 1.6 million distinct CDR3 sequences, around 35% seen once. There were healthy Caucasian individuals from Russia, aged roughly 6 to 100, serving as donors. This clonotype appeared many times. The antigen is unknown. The CDR3 has 13 residues. The germline V gene encodes CDR1 SQVTM and CDR2 ANQGSEA. The V and J ends lost 5 bases and 2 bases respectively, with 13 bases between them. The source of this sequence is a woman in her 30s in good health. The chain recombines TRBV29-1 with TRBJ2-7; D perhaps matches TRBD1 (5 bases). The sample was blood. The CDR3 DNA is TGCAGCGTTTCTCCGGCAGGGCCCTACGAGCAGTACTTC. Protein sequence: CSVSPAGPYEQYF.